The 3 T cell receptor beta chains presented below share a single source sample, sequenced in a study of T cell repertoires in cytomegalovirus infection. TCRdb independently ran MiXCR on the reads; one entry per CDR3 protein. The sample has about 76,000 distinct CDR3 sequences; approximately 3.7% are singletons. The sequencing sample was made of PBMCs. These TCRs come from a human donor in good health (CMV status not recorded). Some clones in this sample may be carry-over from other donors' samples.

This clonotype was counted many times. DNA of the CDR3: TGTGCCAGTAGTATAGGAGGGGACTCCTCCTACGAGCAGTACTTC. Translation: CASSIGGDSSYEQYF. The V call is TRBV19, the J call TRBJ2-7; D may be TRBD2 (6 bases). The CDR3 is 15 amino acids. CDR1 and CDR2 (germline): LNHDA, SQIVND (reference sequence). V gave up 1 base and J gave up 0 bases, with 10 bases separating them.

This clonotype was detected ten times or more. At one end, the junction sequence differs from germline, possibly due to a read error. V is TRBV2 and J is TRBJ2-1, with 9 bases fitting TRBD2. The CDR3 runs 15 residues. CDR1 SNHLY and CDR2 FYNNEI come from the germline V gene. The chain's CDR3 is CASREGSGGKNEQFF. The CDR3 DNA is TGTGCCAGCAGGGAAGGCAGCGGGGGGAAGAATGAGCAGTTCTTC.

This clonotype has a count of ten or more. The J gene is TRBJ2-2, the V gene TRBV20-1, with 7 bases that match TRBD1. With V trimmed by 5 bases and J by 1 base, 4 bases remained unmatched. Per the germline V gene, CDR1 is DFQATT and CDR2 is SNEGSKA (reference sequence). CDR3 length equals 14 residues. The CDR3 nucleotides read TGCAGTGCTCAAGGGGACAGGAACACCGGGGAGCTGTTTTTT. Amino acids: CSAQGDRNTGELFF.